Presented here are 32 T cell receptor beta chains from one specimen sequenced in a study of blood T cells in healthy people across ages. A second PCR, run for about 6 to 11 cycles, used a sample-barcoded 5' primer plus a J-beta primer mix. TCRdb re-analysed the 5' RACE reads in MiXCR, keeping a single row per CDR3 protein. Of 1.5 million to 2 million distinct CDR3 sequences listed, roughly two fifths are singletons. Material: blood. The receptor set was obtained from a human donor in good health.

This clonotype was seen only a few times. The chain joins TRBV10-3 to TRBJ1-1; no clear D gene. The V and J ends lost 8 bases and 1 base respectively, with 11 bases between them. Germline V gene sequence: CDR1 ENHRY, CDR2 SYGVKD. This CDR3 is built from 13 residues. Here the CDR3 reads CAILSAQNTEAFF. In DNA, the CDR3 is TGTGCCATCTTGAGCGCCCAGAACACTGAAGCTTTCTTT.

Note on this clonotype: A clone one base away is much larger, so this may be a read error. Given the absence of the conserved phenylalanine or tryptophan at the CDR3 end, a read error is likely. The chain is built from TRBV2 and TRBJ1-5, with D unresolved. This CDR3 spans 14 amino acids. Trimming took off 7 bases at V and 1 base at J, with 11 bases between the two ends. CDR1 is SNHLY and CDR2 is FYNNEI in the germline V gene. CDR3 DNA: TGTGCCAGCACCCTACAGCTAAGCAATCAGCCCCAGCATTGT. Translation gives CASTLQLSNQPQHC.

The V gene is TRBV6-5, the J gene TRBJ2-1, with D possibly called TRBD1 or TRBD2 (5 bases each). The CDR3 has 15 residues. Trimming pared 2 bases from V and 3 bases from J, leaving 11 bases between. CDR1 is MNHEY, CDR2 SVGAGI, per germline. The chain's CDR3 is CASSYARGHYNEQFF. The CDR3 bases are TGTGCCAGCAGTTACGCCCGGGGCCACTACAATGAGCAGTTCTTC.

V gene TRBV21-1 combines with J gene TRBJ2-7; the table's D call, TRBD1, was not checked against the DNA. TRBV21-1 has pseudogene status. The CDR3 consists of 16 residues. CDR3 sequence: CASSKAQGVGSYEQYF. The DNA of the CDR3 is TGTGCCAGCAGCAAAGCGCAAGGGGTAGGCTCCTACGAGCAGTACTTC.

This chain joins TRBV2 and TRBJ1-4; 7 bases align to TRBD1. Germline lookup yields CDR1 SNHLY and CDR2 FYNNEI. With 10 bases clipped from V and 7 bases from J, the junction kept 12 bases outside the gene matches. The CDR3 covers 14 residues. CDR3 coding DNA: TGTGCCATCAACCAGGGGGTGTCGGTTGAAAAACTGTTTTTT. Translation: CAINQGVSVEKLFF.

The CDR3 bases are TGTGCCAGCAGTGAAGGAAGGGTTATGGGGCCCCAGCATTTT. Amino acids: CASSEGRVMGPQHF. The chain links TRBV2 to TRBJ1-5; D gene ambiguous. V was pared by 1 base and J by 9 bases, with 13 bases between. The CDR3 has 14 amino acids. CDR1 and CDR2 (germline): SNHLY, FYNNEI. Using reference TRBV2 and TRBJ1-5 for the parts outside the CDR3, the full variable domain is EPEVTQTPSHQVTQMGQEVILRCVPISNHLYFYWYRQILGQKVEFLVSFYNNEISEKSEIFDDQFSVERPDGSNFTLKIRSTKLEDSAMYFCASSEGRVMGPQHFGDGTRLSIL.

V and J are TRBV27 and TRBJ2-7; 11 positions agree with TRBD2. The CDR3 is made up of 15 amino acids. The V gene's germline CDR1 is MNHEY and CDR2 SMNVEV (reference sequence). J was trimmed by 4 bases and V by 5 bases; bases with no gene match: 7. The CDR3 sequence: CASSPSTSGAYEQYF. CDR3 DNA: TGTGCCAGCAGTCCGTCGACTAGCGGGGCTTACGAGCAGTACTTC.

V usage is TRBV12-3 or TRBV12-4 and J usage is TRBJ2-3; the D is unclear. The V end lost 3 bases, the J end lost 3 bases, and 10 bases lay between the germline ends. The CDR3 consists of 14 residues. In DNA form, the CDR3 reads TGTGCCAGCAGTTTTAAGATATCGACAGATACGCAGTATTTT. Its translation: CASSFKISTDTQYF.

This rearrangement joins TRBV20-1 to TRBJ2-5; no clear D gene. V lost 1 base and J lost 0, with 9 bases in between. This CDR3 spans 14 amino acids. Germline lookup yields CDR1 DFQATT and CDR2 SNEGSKA (reference sequence). DNA for the CDR3: TGCAGTGCTAGAGGTCGGCACGACCAAGAGACCCAGTACTTC. This translates into CSARGRHDQETQYF.

This clonotype was observed a few times. The chain is built from TRBV20-1 and TRBJ1-2; 10 bases are a match to TRBD1. Trimming at V came to 4 bases and at J to 5 bases, leaving 13 bases not matched to a gene. This CDR3 spans 16 amino acids. From germline, CDR1 is DFQATT and CDR2 SNEGSKA (reference sequence). The CDR3, as DNA: TGCAGTGCTACAAGGACAGGGGGGTCGGACTCATATGGCTACACCTTC. Translated, it gives CSATRTGGSDSYGYTF.

This rearrangement joins TRBV9 to TRBJ2-1; 12 bases agree with TRBD1. This CDR3 is 16 amino acids long. Germline CDR1 reads SGDLS; CDR2 reads YYNGEE. Germline trimming cut 3 bases from V and 5 bases from J; bases unmatched to any gene: 6. The CDR3 loop reads CASSDPGTGGHNEQFF. CDR3 DNA sequence: TGTGCCAGCAGCGACCCCGGGACAGGGGGCCACAATGAGCAGTTCTTC.

The chain employs TRBV5-6 and TRBJ2-7; TRBD2 is a possible D gene (6 bases). Germline V gene sequence: CDR1 SGHDT, CDR2 YYEEEE. The length of the CDR3 is 14 residues. V lost 0 bases to trimming and J lost 6 bases, with 13 bases between them. The CDR3 coding sequence is TGTGCCAGCAGCTTGGCAGTTACGGGAGTCGAGCAGTACTTC. It translates to CASSLAVTGVEQYF.

J is TRBJ2-4 and V is TRBV12-3 or TRBV12-4; TRBD1 might be the D (6 bases). The J call may be in error: the DNA end matches TRBJ2-7 better. The CDR3 loop spans 15 amino acids. CDR3 sequence (DNA): TGTGCCAGCAGATCCCTGGGGGCAGATTTCTACGAGCAGTACTTC. As protein: CASRSLGADFYEQYF.

This clonotype has only one observation. This chain uses TRBV7-2 with TRBJ2-7, with D perhaps TRBD1 (6 bases). Germline CDR1 and CDR2: SGHTA and FQGNSA. The V and J ends lost 6 bases and 1 base respectively, with 16 bases between them. This CDR3 is built from 15 residues. In DNA form, the CDR3 reads TGTGCCAGCAGACAATGGCCACAGGGTTCCTACGAGCAGTACTTC. Amino acids: CASRQWPQGSYEQYF.

This clonotype was observed a handful of times. V is TRBV20-1 and J is TRBJ1-2; no clear D gene. Trimming left V 5 bases short and J 4 bases short, with 14 bases between. This CDR3 comprises 13 residues. CDR1 DFQATT and CDR2 SNEGSKA come from the germline V gene (reference sequence). DNA of the CDR3: TGCAGTGCTCCGCCGGTGGATGCCTATGGCTACACCTTC. Its protein is CSAPPVDAYGYTF.

V is TRBV11-2 and J is TRBJ2-5; D not resolved. V was pared by 1 base and J by 5 bases, with 8 bases between. CDR3 length equals 13 residues. The V gene's germline CDR1 is SGHAT and CDR2 FQNNGV. The CDR3 DNA is TGTGCCAGCAGCTTAGGTTTTCGTGAGACCCAGTACTTC. It specifies CASSLGFRETQYF.

The rearrangement links TRBV7-2 to TRBJ1-6; D unclear. Trimming shortened V by 4 bases and J by 5 bases, and 6 bases separated the two germline ends. The length of the CDR3 is 13 residues. The germline V gene encodes CDR1 SGHTA and CDR2 FQGNSA. CDR3 amino acids: CASSSQNNSPLHF. CDR3 in DNA: TGTGCCAGCAGCTCCCAGAATAATTCACCCCTCCACTTT.

This clonotype turned up a few times. The V call is TRBV7-3, the J call TRBJ1-2; TRBD1 matches 8 bases. Germline values: CDR1 SGHTA, CDR2 FQGTGA. V shed 2 bases, J shed 5 bases, and the junction held 10 bases outside the gene matches. The CDR3 totals 16 residues. CDR3 loop: CASSLSWTGLGYGYTF. The DNA for the CDR3 is TGTGCCAGCAGCTTATCGTGGACAGGGTTAGGGTATGGCTACACCTTC.

This clonotype was picked up a small number of times. The germline gene is not matched at one end of the junction; a read error may be the cause. The chain couples TRBV7-9 to TRBJ2-1; D is unresolved. The CDR3 runs to 15 residues. Germline CDR1 is SEHNR and CDR2 is FQNEAQ (reference sequence). CDR3 amino acids: CTSSLGVRPLDEQFF. The CDR3 DNA reads as TGTACCAGCAGCTTAGGAGTTCGACCCCTCGATGAGCAGTTCTTC.

This clonotype was seen more than once but under ten times. The CDR3 region is CASSQGITGLETQYF. In DNA form, the CDR3 reads TGCGCCAGCAGCCAGGGGATAACTGGTCTAGAGACCCAGTACTTC. This chain joins TRBV4-3 and TRBJ2-5; the D is unclear. This CDR3 spans 15 amino acids. V shed 3 bases and J shed 4 bases, with 15 bases lying between them. The germline CDR1 and CDR2 sequences are LGHNA and YSLEER.

The V and J genes are TRBV20-1 and TRBJ2-7; D not certain. The V gene lost 0 bases and the J gene lost 2 bases, with 14 bases spanning the gap. This CDR3 is built from 15 residues. CDR1 DFQATT and CDR2 SNEGSKA come from the germline V gene (reference sequence). DNA for the CDR3: TGCAGTGCTAGAGACCCCATGACGGAACCCTACGAGCAGTACTTC. It translates to CSARDPMTEPYEQYF.

CDR3 region: CASRGPVTGANVLTF. The CDR3 region has the DNA TGTGCCAGCAGGGGCCCTGTAACTGGGGCCAACGTCCTGACTTTC. The chain couples TRBV2 to TRBJ2-6; no reliable D call. V lost 6 bases, J lost 2 bases, and 11 bases lay in between. Per germline, CDR1 SNHLY and CDR2 FYNNEI. This CDR3 contains 15 residues.

Turning to this clonotype: The junction shows a germline mismatch at one end, possibly a read error. The chain joins TRBV12-3 or TRBV12-4 to TRBJ2-3; 7 bases align to TRBD1. The CDR3 is 15 amino acids. The CDR3 loop reads CASRQPGQKADAQYF. The CDR3 nucleotides are TGTGCCAGCAGGCAACCGGGACAGAAAGCAGATGCGCAGTATTTT.

This clonotype turned up a few times. The rearrangement joins TRBV12-3 or TRBV12-4 to TRBJ2-6; 7 bases are a match to TRBD2. V shed 6 bases and J 2 bases; nucleotides not matched to a gene: 4. This CDR3 has 15 residues. The CDR3, as DNA: TGTGCCAGCAGCAATCGGGGGGCTGGGGCCAACGTCCTGACTTTC. This sequence encodes CASSNRGAGANVLTF.

As for this clonotype: Compared with germline, one end of the junction differs, possibly owing to a read error. This chain joins TRBV15 and TRBJ2-7; D perhaps matches TRBD2 (5 bases). The CDR3 is 16 residues long. The V gene's germline CDR1 is LNHNV and CDR2 YYDKDF (reference sequence). The CDR3 nucleotides read TGTGCCACCAGCAGAGAACCTACGGGGAGCTCCTACGGGCAGTACTTC. It encodes CATSREPTGSSYGQYF.

J is TRBJ1-2 and V is TRBV9; tentative D call: TRBD1 (5 bases). Germline V gene lookup returns CDR1 SGDLS and CDR2 YYNGEE. This CDR3 comprises 14 residues. With 0 bases removed from V and 6 bases from J, the gap between germline ends came to 12 bases. The CDR3 loop is CASSVDPGSDGYTF. In nucleotides, the CDR3 is TGTGCCAGCAGCGTAGACCCAGGGTCGGATGGCTACACCTTC.

The chain couples TRBV4-2 to TRBJ2-7; 7 bases line up with TRBD2. The germline V gene encodes CDR1 LGHNA and CDR2 YNFKEQ. Trimming at V came to 4 bases and at J to 0 bases, leaving 9 bases not matched to a gene. The CDR3 sequence is 16 residues long. The CDR3 sequence is CASSRPLRGSSYEQYF. CDR3 nucleotides: TGTGCCAGCAGCCGTCCACTGCGGGGGAGCTCCTACGAGCAGTACTTC.

The chain carries TRBV12-3 or TRBV12-4 and TRBJ1-6; D call uncertain. The V and J ends lost 7 bases and 10 bases respectively, with 14 bases between them. This CDR3 is 13 amino acids long. The CDR3 bases are TGTGCCAGCAATCGTGCCGGAGACTCACCCCTCCACTTT. Translation gives CASNRAGDSPLHF.

The table lists this clonotype with a few counts. V gene TRBV12-3 or TRBV12-4 combines with J gene TRBJ2-7; D is unresolved. V shed 2 bases and J shed 6 bases, with 11 bases lying between them. The CDR3 has 13 amino acids. CDR3 loop: CASSLFRRREQYF. In DNA, the CDR3 is TGTGCCAGCAGTTTATTTAGAAGGCGCGAGCAGTACTTC.

With respect to this clonotype: One junction end does not reproduce the germline sequence, and a read error may be involved. The gene calls are TRBV12-3 or TRBV12-4 and TRBJ2-1; D ambiguous. This CDR3 is built from 13 residues. The CDR3 protein is CACSLGELNEQFF. CDR3 DNA: TGTGCCTGCAGTTTGGGTGAGTTGAATGAGCAGTTCTTC.

The CDR3 DNA follows: TGCGCCAGCAGCCACCTCGAGGGGGGACCTTACAATGAGCAGTTCTTC. This sequence encodes CASSHLEGGPYNEQFF. The chain joins TRBV4-3 to TRBJ2-1; D possibly matches TRBD1 or TRBD2 (6 bases each). Germline lookup yields CDR1 LGHNA and CDR2 YSLEER. The V and J ends lost 3 bases and 4 bases respectively, with 16 bases between them. The CDR3 covers 16 residues.

With regard to this clonotype: The junction does not match germline at one end; this may be a read error. This chain's CDR3 is CASSPGLARGTDTQYF. CDR3 DNA: TGTGCTAGCAGTCCGGGACTAGCCCGGGGAACAGATACGCAGTATTTT. The V and J genes are TRBV12-3 or TRBV12-4 and TRBJ2-3, with TRBD2 identical over 9 bases. This CDR3 has 16 amino acids.